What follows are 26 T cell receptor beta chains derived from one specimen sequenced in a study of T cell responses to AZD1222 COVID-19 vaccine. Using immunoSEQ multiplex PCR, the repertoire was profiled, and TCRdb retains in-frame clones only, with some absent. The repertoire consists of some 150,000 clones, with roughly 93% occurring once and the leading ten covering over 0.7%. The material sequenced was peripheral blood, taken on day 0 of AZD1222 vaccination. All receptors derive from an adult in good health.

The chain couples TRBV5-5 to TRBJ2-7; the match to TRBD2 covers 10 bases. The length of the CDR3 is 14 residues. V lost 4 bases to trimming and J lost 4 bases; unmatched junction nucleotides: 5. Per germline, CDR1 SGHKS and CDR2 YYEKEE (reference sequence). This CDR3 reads CASSHIAGGYEQYF. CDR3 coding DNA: TGTGCCAGCAGCCACATAGCGGGGGGTTACGAGCAGTACTTC.

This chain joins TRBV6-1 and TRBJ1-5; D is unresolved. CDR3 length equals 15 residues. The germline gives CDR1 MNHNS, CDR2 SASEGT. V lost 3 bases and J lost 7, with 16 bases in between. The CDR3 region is CASSDMDILGQPQHF. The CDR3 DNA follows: TGTGCCAGCAGTGACATGGATATTCTCGGGCAGCCCCAGCATTTT.

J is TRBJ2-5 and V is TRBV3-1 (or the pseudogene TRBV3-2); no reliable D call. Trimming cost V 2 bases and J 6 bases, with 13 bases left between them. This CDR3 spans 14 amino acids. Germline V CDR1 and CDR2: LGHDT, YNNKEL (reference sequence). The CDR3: CASSQSPAAQTQYF. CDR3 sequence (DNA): TGTGCCAGCAGCCAATCCCCCGCAGCGCAGACCCAGTACTTC.

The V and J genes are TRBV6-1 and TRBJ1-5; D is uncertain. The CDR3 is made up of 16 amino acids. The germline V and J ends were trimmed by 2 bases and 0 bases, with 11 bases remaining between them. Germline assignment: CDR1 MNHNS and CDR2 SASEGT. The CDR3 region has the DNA TGTGCCAGCAGTGAATGGGTGTGGGATAGCAATCAGCCCCAGCATTTT. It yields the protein CASSEWVWDSNQPQHF.

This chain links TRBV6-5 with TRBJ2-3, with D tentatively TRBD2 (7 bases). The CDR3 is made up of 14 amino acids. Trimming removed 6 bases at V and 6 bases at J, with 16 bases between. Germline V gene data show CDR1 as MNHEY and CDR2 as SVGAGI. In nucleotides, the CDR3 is TGTGCCAGCAGAGAGGGGGGGGCCAGGGATACGCAGTATTTT. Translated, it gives CASREGGARDTQYF.

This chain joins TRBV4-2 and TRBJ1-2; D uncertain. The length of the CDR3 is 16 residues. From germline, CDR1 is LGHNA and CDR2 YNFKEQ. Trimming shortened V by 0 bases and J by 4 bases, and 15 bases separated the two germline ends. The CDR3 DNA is TGTGCCAGCAGCCAAGAGTCGGAACAGAATCTCTATGGCTACACCTTC. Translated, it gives CASSQESEQNLYGYTF.

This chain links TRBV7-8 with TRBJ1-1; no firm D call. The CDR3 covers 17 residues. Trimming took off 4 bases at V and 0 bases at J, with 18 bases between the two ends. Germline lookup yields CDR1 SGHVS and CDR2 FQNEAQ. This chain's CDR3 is CASSWTNRPPVNTEAFF. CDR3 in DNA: TGTGCCAGCAGCTGGACGAACCGGCCACCAGTGAACACTGAAGCTTTCTTT.

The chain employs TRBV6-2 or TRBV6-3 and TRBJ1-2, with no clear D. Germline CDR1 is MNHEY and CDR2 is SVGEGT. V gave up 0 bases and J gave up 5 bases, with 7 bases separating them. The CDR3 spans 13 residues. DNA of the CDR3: TGTGCCAGCAGTTACTCGCCCGCGTATGGCTACACCTTC. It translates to CASSYSPAYGYTF.

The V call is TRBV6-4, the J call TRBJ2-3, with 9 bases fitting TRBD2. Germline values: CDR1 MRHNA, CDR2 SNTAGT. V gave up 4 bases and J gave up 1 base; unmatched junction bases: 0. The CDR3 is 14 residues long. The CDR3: CASSASGGTDTQYF. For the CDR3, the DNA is TGTGCCAGCAGTGCTAGCGGGGGCACAGATACGCAGTATTTT.

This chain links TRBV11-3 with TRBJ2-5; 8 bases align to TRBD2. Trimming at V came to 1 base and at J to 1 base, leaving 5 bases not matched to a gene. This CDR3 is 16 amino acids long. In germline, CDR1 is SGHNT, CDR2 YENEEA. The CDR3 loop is CASSLGGAGGQETQYF. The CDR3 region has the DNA TGTGCCAGCAGCTTAGGCGGGGCGGGGGGCCAAGAGACCCAGTACTTC.

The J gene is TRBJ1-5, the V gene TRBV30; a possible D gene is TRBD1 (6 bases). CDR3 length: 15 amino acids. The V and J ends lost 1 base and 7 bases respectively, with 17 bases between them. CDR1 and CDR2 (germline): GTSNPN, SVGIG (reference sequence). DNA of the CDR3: TGTGCCTGGAGTGGTCCCCCAGCGGGGGGCCAGCCCCAGCATTTT. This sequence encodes CAWSGPPAGGQPQHF.

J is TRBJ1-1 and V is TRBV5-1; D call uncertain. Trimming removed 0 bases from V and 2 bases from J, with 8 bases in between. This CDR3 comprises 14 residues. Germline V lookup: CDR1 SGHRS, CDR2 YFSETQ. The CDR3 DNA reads TGCGCCAGCAGCTTGGATTTCTTAAACACTGAAGCTTTCTTT. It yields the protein CASSLDFLNTEAFF.

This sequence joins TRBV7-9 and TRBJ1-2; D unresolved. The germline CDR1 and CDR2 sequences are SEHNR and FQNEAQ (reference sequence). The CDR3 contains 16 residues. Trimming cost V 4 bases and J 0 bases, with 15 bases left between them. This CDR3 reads CASSSSSIATNYGYTF. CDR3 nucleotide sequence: TGTGCCAGCAGCTCCAGTTCAATTGCCACTAACTATGGCTACACCTTC.

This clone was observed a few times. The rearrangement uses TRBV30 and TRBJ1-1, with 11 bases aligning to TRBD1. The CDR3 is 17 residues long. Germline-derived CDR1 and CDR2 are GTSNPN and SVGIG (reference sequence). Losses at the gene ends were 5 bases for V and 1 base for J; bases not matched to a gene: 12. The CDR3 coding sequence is TGTGCCTGGGCCAAGGGACAGGGGGTAGTCGGGAACACTGAAGCTTTCTTT. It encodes CAWAKGQGVVGNTEAFF.

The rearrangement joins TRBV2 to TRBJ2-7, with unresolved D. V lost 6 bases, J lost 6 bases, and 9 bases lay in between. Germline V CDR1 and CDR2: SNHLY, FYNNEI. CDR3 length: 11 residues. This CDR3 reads CASSYSGEQYF. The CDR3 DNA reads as TGTGCCAGCAGCTATTCGGGCGAGCAGTACTTC.

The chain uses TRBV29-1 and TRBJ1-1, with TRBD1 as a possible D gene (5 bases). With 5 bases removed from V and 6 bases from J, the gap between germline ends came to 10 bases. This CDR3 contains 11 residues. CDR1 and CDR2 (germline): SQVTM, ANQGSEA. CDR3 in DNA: TGCAGCGTTCAACGACAGTCTGAAGCTTTCTTT. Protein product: CSVQRQSEAFF.

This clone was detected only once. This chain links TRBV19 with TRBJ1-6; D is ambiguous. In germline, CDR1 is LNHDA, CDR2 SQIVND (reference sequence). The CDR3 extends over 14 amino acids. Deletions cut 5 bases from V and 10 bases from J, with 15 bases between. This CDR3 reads CASSRTTRGSPLHF. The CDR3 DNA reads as TGTGCCAGTAGTCGGACCACTCGGGGATCACCCCTCCACTTT. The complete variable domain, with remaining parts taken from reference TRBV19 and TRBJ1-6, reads DGGITQSPKYLFRKEGQNVTLSCEQNLNHDAMYWYRQDPGQGLRLIYYSQIVNDFQKGDIAEGYSVSREKKESFPLTVTSAQKNPTAFYLCASSRTTRGSPLHFGNGTRLTVT.

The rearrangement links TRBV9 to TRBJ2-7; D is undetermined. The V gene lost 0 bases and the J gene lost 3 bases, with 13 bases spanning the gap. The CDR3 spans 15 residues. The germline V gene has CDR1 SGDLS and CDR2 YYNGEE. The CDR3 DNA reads TGTGCCAGCAGCGTAGGGGCAGGTCTTCTCTACGAGCAGTACTTC. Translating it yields CASSVGAGLLYEQYF.

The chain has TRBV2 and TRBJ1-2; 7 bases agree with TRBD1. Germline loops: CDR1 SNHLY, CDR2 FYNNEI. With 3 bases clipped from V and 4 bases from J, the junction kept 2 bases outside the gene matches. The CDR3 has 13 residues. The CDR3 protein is CASSDQGVYGYTF. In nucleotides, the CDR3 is TGTGCCAGCAGTGATCAGGGGGTCTATGGCTACACCTTC.

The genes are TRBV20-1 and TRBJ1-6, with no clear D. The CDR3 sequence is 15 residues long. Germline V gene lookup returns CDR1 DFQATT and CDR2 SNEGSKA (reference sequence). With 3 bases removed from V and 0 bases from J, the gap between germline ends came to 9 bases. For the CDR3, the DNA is TGCAGTGCTAGTGAACAGAGCTCCTATAATTCACCCCTCCACTTT. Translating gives CSASEQSSYNSPLHF.

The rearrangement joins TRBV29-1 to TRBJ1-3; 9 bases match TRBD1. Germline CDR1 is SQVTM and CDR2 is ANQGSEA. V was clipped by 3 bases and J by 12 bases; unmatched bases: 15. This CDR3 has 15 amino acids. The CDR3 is CSVDPTRGQGSYIYF. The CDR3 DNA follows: TGCAGCGTTGACCCCACCCGGGGACAGGGCTCATACATATATTTT.

CDR3 nucleotides: TGTGCCATCAGTGTGGTGGACGGAGGCGGCTACACCTTC. Residues: CAISVVDGGGYTF. V gene TRBV10-3 combines with J gene TRBJ1-2; D is ambiguous. Germline lookup yields CDR1 ENHRY and CDR2 SYGVKD. Trimming removed 4 bases at V and 8 bases at J, with 14 bases between. The CDR3 runs to 13 residues.

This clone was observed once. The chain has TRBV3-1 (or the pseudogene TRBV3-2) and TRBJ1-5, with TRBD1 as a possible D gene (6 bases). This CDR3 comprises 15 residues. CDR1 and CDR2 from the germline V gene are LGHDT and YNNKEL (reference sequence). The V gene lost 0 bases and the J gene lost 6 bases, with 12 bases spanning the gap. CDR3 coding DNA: TGTGCCAGCAGCCAAGATGCGGGGGCGCGTCAGCCCCAGCATTTT. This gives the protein CASSQDAGARQPQHF.

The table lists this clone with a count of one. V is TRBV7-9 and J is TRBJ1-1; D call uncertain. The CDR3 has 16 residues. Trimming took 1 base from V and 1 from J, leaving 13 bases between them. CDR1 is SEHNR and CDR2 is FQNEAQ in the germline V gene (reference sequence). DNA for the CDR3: TGTGCCAGCAGCTTAGGATCTCGGGCACCGAACACTGAAGCTTTCTTT. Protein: CASSLGSRAPNTEAFF. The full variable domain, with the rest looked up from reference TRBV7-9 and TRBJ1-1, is DTGVSQNPRHKITKRGQNVTFRCDPISEHNRLYWYRQTLGQGPEFLTYFQNEAQLEKSRLLSDRFSAERPKGSFSTLEIQRTEQGDSAMYLCASSLGSRAPNTEAFFGQGTRLTVV.

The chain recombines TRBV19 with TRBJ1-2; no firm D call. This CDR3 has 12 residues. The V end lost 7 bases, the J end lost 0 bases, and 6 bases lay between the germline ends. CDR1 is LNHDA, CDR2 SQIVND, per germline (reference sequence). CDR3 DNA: TGTGCCAGTACAGACCCTAACTATGGCTACACCTTC. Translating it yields CASTDPNYGYTF.

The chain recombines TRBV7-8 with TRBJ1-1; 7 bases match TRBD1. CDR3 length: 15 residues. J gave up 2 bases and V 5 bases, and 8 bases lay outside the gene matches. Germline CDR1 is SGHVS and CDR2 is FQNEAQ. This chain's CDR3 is CASSTSGTVNTEAFF. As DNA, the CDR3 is TGTGCCAGCAGCACTTCCGGGACAGTTAACACTGAAGCTTTCTTT.